The 11 T cell receptor beta chains listed next were all sequenced from one sample in a study of T cells after yellow fever vaccination (dated by TCRdb to the late 2010s). Library preparation employed 5' RACE. The instrument given in TCRdb is Illumina HiSeq 2500. The public reads were reanalyzed by TCRdb: fastp trimming at Q25, MiXCR alignment, in-frame beta chains only. Identical CDR3 protein sequences are pooled into one entry, listed with their most common genes and DNA. For this sample the table gives around 350,000 distinct CDR3 sequences, of which 6% to 8% were detected only once. About 15% of the sample comes from the top ten. The treatment or condition label, as the study defines it: live attenuated yellow fever vaccine strain. The starting material was PBMCs, obtained 5 days after the yellow fever booster vaccination. The receptors come from a man younger than 45 who received the YFV17D yellow fever vaccine.

This clonotype was picked up many times. This chain connects TRBV3-1 to TRBJ2-1, with TRBD2 as a possible D gene (6 bases). Germline loops: CDR1 LGHDT, CDR2 YNNKEL (reference sequence). V was shortened by 1 base and J by 15 bases, with 13 bases between the two germline ends. The CDR3 length is 12 residues. CDR3: CASSQVTGEVFF. The CDR3 nucleotides read TGTGCCAGCAGCCAAGTGACGGGAGAAGTGTTCTTC.

Ten or more counts support this clonotype. At one end, the junction sequence differs from germline, possibly due to a read error. V usage is TRBV20-1 and J usage is TRBJ2-5, with TRBD2 identical over 8 bases. The CDR3 runs to 16 residues. Germline lookup yields CDR1 DFQATT and CDR2 SNEGSKA (reference sequence). The DNA of the CDR3 is TGCAGTGCCAGAGGTCCCAGCGGGAGTTTCCAAGAGACCCAGTACTTC. Residues: CSARGPSGSFQETQYF.

This clonotype was detected ten times or more. The chain uses TRBV10-3 and TRBJ2-7; D gene unclear. CDR1 ENHRY and CDR2 SYGVKD come from the germline V gene. This CDR3 spans 11 amino acids. V lost 10 bases and J lost 4, with 11 bases in between. The CDR3 is CATSEPYEQYF. Written as DNA, the CDR3 is TGTGCCACATCAGAGCCGTACGAGCAGTACTTC.

This clonotype occurred a few times. CDR3 in DNA: TGCGCCAGCAGCTTGAGGACAGATTGGGGAGAGACCCAGTACTTC. It yields the protein CASSLRTDWGETQYF. The chain employs TRBV5-1 and TRBJ2-5, with D possibly being TRBD1 (6 bases). This CDR3 is 15 amino acids long. Germline V CDR1 and CDR2: SGHRS, YFSETQ. The V end was cut by 1 base, the J end by 4 bases, with 14 bases between.

The sample holds many counts of this clonotype. V and J are TRBV20-1 and TRBJ2-2; D not resolved. Trimming shortened V by 0 bases and J by 7 bases, and 9 bases separated the two germline ends. Germline CDR1 is DFQATT and CDR2 is SNEGSKA (reference sequence). The length of the CDR3 is 13 residues. CDR3 amino acids: CSARDLSFGELFF. Here the CDR3 DNA reads TGCAGTGCTAGAGACCTGTCGTTCGGGGAGCTGTTTTTT.

For the CDR3, the DNA is TGTGCCATCAAACCGACTAGCGGGTCATACAATGAGCAGTTCTTC. Its translation is CAIKPTSGSYNEQFF. The chain joins TRBV10-3 to TRBJ2-1; 10 bases map to TRBD2. The CDR3 runs to 15 residues. In germline, CDR1 is ENHRY, CDR2 SYGVKD. The V and J ends lost 7 bases and 4 bases, in that order; junction bases with no gene match: 7.

This clonotype came up many times. V gene TRBV2 combines with J gene TRBJ2-6; no definite D call. CDR1 and CDR2 (germline): SNHLY, FYNNEI. Trimming shortened V by 6 bases and J by 0 bases, and 9 bases separated the two germline ends. This CDR3 is built from 15 residues. The CDR3 DNA reads TGTGCCAGCAGACCTCGGATCTCTGGGGCCAACGTCCTGACTTTC. Its protein product is CASRPRISGANVLTF.

This clonotype was seen more than once but under ten times. The chain carries TRBV29-1 and TRBJ2-3; D gene ambiguous. Germline V gives CDR1 SQVTM, CDR2 ANQGSEA. Trimming took off 1 base at V and 0 bases at J, with 14 bases between the two ends. The CDR3 sequence is 16 residues long. CDR3 nucleotides: TGCAGCGTTGAAGGGGTCAGCGCACTCAGCACAGATACGCAGTATTTT. As protein: CSVEGVSALSTDTQYF.

This clonotype was detected only a few times. The V gene is TRBV5-5, the J gene TRBJ2-7; 10 nucleotides line up with TRBD1. This CDR3 spans 14 amino acids. V shed 4 bases, J shed 4 bases, and the junction held 5 bases outside the gene matches. CDR1 is SGHKS, CDR2 YYEKEE, per germline (reference sequence). This CDR3 reads CASSPTGGIYEQYF. The CDR3 DNA follows: TGTGCCAGCAGCCCGACAGGGGGCATTTACGAGCAGTACTTC.

This clonotype has a handful of counts. Here the CDR3 reads CASSAGAYSGNTIYF. The CDR3 bases are TGTGCCAGCAGTGCGGGGGCCTACTCTGGAAACACCATATATTTT. The V call is TRBV6-1, the J call TRBJ1-3, with a tentative D call TRBD1 (6 bases). Trimming removed 4 bases from V and 0 bases from J, with 10 bases in between. This CDR3 spans 15 amino acids. Germline assignment: CDR1 MNHNS and CDR2 SASEGT.

This clonotype was counted ten times or more. This chain joins TRBV18 and TRBJ2-5; D uncertain. V was pared by 5 bases and J by 5 bases, with 12 bases between. CDR3 size: 13 residues. CDR1 is KGHSH and CDR2 is LQKENI in the germline V gene. The CDR3 DNA follows: TGTGCCAGCTCAAAAGGCCTCGGGGAGACCCAGTACTTC. Protein product: CASSKGLGETQYF. The variable domain in full, with the rest retrieved from reference TRBV18 and TRBJ2-5, is NAGVMQNPRHLVRRRGQEARLRCSPMKGHSHVYWYRQLPEEGLKFMVYLQKENIIDESGMPKERFSAEFPKEGPSILRIQQVVRGDSAAYFCASSKGLGETQYFGPGTRLLVL.